This TCR beta chain originates from a study of CD8 T cells in Susac syndrome. RNA in amounts of roughly 0.5 to 1 ug was reverse transcribed with random hexamers. Multiplex PCR with immunoSEQ amplified the TCR beta CDR3 across 54 Vbeta and 13 Jbeta. TCRdb reprocessed the immunoSEQ multiplex PCR reads with MiXCR, giving one entry per CDR3 protein. The table lists about 120,000 distinct CDR3 sequences, around 90% of them singletons. The controls, all healthy donors, were matched for age and sex. This clonotype appeared a few times. Specimen: CD8+ T cells from PBMCs. This TCR derives from a human donor in good health.

CDR3 nucleotides: TGTGCCAGCAGTCCCCGCGGGGGTTATGGCTACACCTTC. It encodes CASSPRGGYGYTF. The J gene is TRBJ1-2, the V gene TRBV3-1, with D maybe TRBD1 (5 bases). CDR1 and CDR2 from the germline V gene are LGHDT and YNNKEL (reference sequence). There are 13 residues in the CDR3. The germline V and J ends were trimmed by 6 bases and 5 bases, with 13 bases remaining between them.